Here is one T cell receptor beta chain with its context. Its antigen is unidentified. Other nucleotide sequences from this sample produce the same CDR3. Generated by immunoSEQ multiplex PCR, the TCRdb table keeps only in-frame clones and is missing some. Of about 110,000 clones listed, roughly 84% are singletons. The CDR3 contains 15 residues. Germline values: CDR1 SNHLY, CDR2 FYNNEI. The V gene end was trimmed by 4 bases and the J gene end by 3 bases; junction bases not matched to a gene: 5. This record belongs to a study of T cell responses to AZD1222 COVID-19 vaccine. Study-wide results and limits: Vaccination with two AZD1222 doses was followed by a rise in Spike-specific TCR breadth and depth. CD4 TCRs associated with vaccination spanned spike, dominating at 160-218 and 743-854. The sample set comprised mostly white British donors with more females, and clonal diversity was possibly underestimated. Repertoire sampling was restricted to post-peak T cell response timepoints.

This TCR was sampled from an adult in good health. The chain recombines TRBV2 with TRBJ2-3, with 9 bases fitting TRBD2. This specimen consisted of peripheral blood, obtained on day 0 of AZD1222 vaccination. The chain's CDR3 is CASSGRGGVTDTQYF. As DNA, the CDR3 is TGTGCCAGCAGTGGGCGGGGGGGCGTGACAGATACGCAGTATTTT.